This T cell receptor (beta chain) was identified in a study of shared clonotypes between healthy human individuals. Study-wide points: Clonotype sharing among the donors was expected to vary with sequencing depth.

In regard to this clone: Its antigen is not known. This CDR3 is also generated by other DNA sequences in the sample.

V lost 1 base and J 0 bases, leaving 9 bases between the germline ends. CDR3 length: 15 residues. Germline assignment: CDR1 SGHAT and CDR2 FQNNGV. Data came from immunoSEQ multiplex PCR; TCRdb stores just in-frame clones and leaves some out. The sample lists some 2.4 million clones; more than 85% were seen once. The material sequenced was naive CD4+ T cells from PBMCs. The subset: CD45RA+ positively selected. The chain couples TRBV11-2 to TRBJ1-2; no reliable D call. This receptor was obtained from a man aged 18 to 30 in good health. Some clones in this sample may be carry-over from other donors' samples. CDR3 sequence: CASSLAPGANYGYTF. CDR3 nucleotides: TGTGCCAGCAGCTTAGCCCCCGGGGCTAACTATGGCTACACCTTC.